The 10 T cell receptor beta chains reported below all come from one sample, sequenced in a study of patients and donors after allogeneic stem cell transplantation. MiXCR was run by TCRdb on the RT-PCR reads, yielding one entry per CDR3 protein. The sample consists of a few hundred thousand distinct CDR3 sequences, around an eighth of them appearing once. Sequencing input: blood, either unsorted or a sorted T cell fraction (not recorded which). The receptors stem from a human donor who was either an allogeneic HSCT recipient or a stem cell or donor lymphocyte infusion donor (not recorded which). It is not recorded whose cells these are; they may come from a transplant donor.

This clonotype has a handful of counts. The V and J genes are TRBV30 and TRBJ2-3; TRBD2 matches at 9 bases. This CDR3 has 14 amino acids. Germline V gives CDR1 GTSNPN, CDR2 SVGIG (reference sequence). The ends lost 5 bases at V and 8 bases at J; junction bases unmatched: 11. The CDR3 region is CAWFSAGGSGTQYF. The CDR3 coding sequence is TGTGCCTGGTTCTCAGCGGGAGGATCGGGTACGCAGTATTTT.

This clonotype was seen many times. CDR3: CASSLVAHHEQFF. CDR3 in DNA: TGTGCCAGCAGTTTGGTAGCGCACCATGAGCAGTTCTTC. This sequence joins TRBV12-3 or TRBV12-4 and TRBJ2-1, with a tentative D call TRBD2 (5 bases). There are 13 residues in the CDR3. V lost 3 bases to trimming and J lost 8 bases, with 11 bases between them.

This clonotype was counted between two and nine times. V and J are TRBV10-3 and TRBJ1-5, with D unclear. This CDR3 region has 15 residues. The germline gives CDR1 ENHRY, CDR2 SYGVKD. V lost 3 bases and J lost 6, with 15 bases in between. In nucleotides, the CDR3 is TGTGCCATCAGTGAAGGACTAGAGGGTGGTCAGCCCCAGCATTTT. Encoded protein: CAISEGLEGGQPQHF.

This clonotype was counted at least ten times. This chain links TRBV7-3 with TRBJ2-2; 8 bases fit TRBD2. The CDR3 has 16 amino acids. In germline, CDR1 is SGHTA, CDR2 FQGTGA. The V and J ends lost 5 bases and 2 bases, in that order; junction bases with no gene match: 7. The CDR3 loop is CASSPQAGVNTGELFF. CDR3 sequence (DNA): TGTGCCAGCAGCCCCCAAGCGGGGGTCAACACCGGGGAGCTGTTTTTT.

The sample holds many counts of this clonotype. The genes are TRBV4-1 and TRBJ2-3, with a weak D call TRBD1 (5 bases). V lost 5 bases and J lost 5, with 20 bases in between. The CDR3 spans 16 residues. Germline V gene data show CDR1 as MGHRA and CDR2 as YSYEKL. The CDR3 here is CASSGASAPVGDTQYF. The DNA for the CDR3 is TGCGCCAGCAGCGGGGCGTCGGCCCCGGTGGGAGATACGCAGTATTTT.

Many counts were recorded for this clonotype. The CDR3 bases are TGCGCCAGCAGCCAAGGGGGGACTGGGAGCGATGAGCAGTTCTTC. This codes for CASSQGGTGSDEQFF. J is TRBJ2-1 and V is TRBV4-1; maybe TRBD2 (6 bases). This CDR3 has 15 amino acids. In germline, CDR1 is MGHRA, CDR2 YSYEKL. V lost 1 base and J lost 8, with 15 bases in between.

This clonotype was counted only a few times. V and J are TRBV15 and TRBJ2-7; D is unresolved. The germline V gene has CDR1 LNHNV and CDR2 YYDKDF (reference sequence). V lost 0 bases and J 3 bases, leaving 12 bases between the germline ends. The CDR3 totals 15 residues. This CDR3 is CATSRDSGRDYEQYF. The CDR3 nucleotides are TGTGCCACCAGCAGAGATTCGGGCAGAGACTACGAGCAGTACTTC.

This clonotype was found many times. V usage is TRBV6-5 and J usage is TRBJ2-3; no clear D. The V end was cut by 6 bases, the J end by 6 bases, with 7 bases between. CDR1 is MNHEY, CDR2 SVGAGI, per germline. The CDR3 length is 11 residues. The CDR3: CASSNEDTQYF. CDR3 DNA: TGTGCCAGCAGCAACGAGGATACGCAGTATTTT.

This rearrangement joins TRBV20-1 to TRBJ2-1; D remains unclear. Germline loops: CDR1 DFQATT, CDR2 SNEGSKA (reference sequence). With 2 bases removed from V and 5 bases from J, the gap between germline ends came to 10 bases. This CDR3 is 13 amino acids long. The CDR3 is CSARRLENNEQFF. CDR3 sequence (DNA): TGCAGTGCTAGACGACTCGAAAACAATGAGCAGTTCTTC.

This clonotype has a count of ten or more. This chain links TRBV20-1 with TRBJ2-2; D not resolved. The CDR3 is made up of 13 amino acids. Germline CDR1 is DFQATT and CDR2 is SNEGSKA (reference sequence). V was clipped by 3 bases and J by 4 bases, with 9 bases between them. The CDR3 here is CSASETATGELFF. The CDR3 DNA reads TGCAGTGCTAGTGAAACGGCCACCGGGGAGCTGTTTTTT.